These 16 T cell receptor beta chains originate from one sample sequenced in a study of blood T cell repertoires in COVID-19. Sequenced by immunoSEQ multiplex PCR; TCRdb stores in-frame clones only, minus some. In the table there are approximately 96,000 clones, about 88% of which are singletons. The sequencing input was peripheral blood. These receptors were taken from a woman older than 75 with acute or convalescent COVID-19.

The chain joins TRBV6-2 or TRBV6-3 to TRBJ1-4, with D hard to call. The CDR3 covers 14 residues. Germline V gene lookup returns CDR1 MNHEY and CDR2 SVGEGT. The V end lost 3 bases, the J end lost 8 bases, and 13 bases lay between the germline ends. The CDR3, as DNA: TGTGCCAGCAGTTATGGAGGGTTTGGCGAAAAACTGTTTTTT. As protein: CASSYGGFGEKLFF.

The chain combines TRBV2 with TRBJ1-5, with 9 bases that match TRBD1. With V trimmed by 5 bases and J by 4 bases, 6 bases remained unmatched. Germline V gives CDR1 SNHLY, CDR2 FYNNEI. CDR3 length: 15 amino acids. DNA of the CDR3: TGTGCCAGCAGTTGGGGACAGGGATCGAATCAGCCCCAGCATTTT. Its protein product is CASSWGQGSNQPQHF.

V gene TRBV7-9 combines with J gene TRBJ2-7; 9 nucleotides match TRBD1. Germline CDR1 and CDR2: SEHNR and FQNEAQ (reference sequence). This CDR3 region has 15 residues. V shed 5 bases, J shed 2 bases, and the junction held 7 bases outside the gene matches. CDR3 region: CASSDGTGIPYEQYF. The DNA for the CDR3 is TGTGCCAGCAGCGATGGGACAGGGATTCCCTACGAGCAGTACTTC. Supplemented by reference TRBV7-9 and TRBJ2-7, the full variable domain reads DTGVSQNPRHKITKRGQNVTFRCDPISEHNRLYWYRQTLGQGPEFLTYFQNEAQLEKSRLLSDRFSAERPKGSFSTLEIQRTEQGDSAMYLCASSDGTGIPYEQYFGPGTRLTVT.

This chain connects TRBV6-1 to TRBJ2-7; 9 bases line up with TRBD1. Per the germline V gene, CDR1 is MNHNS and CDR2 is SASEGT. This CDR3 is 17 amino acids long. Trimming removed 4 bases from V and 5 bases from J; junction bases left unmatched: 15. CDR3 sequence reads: CASSVVAGTGFNHEQYF. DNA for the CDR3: TGTGCCAGCAGTGTAGTCGCCGGGACAGGGTTTAACCACGAGCAGTACTTC.

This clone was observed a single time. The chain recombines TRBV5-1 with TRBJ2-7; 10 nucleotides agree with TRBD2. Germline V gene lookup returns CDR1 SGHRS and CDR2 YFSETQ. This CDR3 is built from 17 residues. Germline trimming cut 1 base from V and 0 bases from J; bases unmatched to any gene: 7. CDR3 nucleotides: TGCGCCAGCAGCTTGACTAGCGGGACGATTATCTCCTACGAGCAGTACTTC. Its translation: CASSLTSGTIISYEQYF.

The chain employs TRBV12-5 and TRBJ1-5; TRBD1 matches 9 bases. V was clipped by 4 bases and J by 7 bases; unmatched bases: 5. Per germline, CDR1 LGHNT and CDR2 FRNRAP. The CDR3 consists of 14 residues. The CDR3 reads CASGWGQGWQPQHF. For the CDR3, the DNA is TGTGCTAGTGGTTGGGGACAGGGATGGCAGCCCCAGCATTTT.

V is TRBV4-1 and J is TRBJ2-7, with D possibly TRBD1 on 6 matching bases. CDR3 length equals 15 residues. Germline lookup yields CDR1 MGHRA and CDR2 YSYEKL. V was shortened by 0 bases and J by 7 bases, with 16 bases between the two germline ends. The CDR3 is CASSQDSGPGEEQYF. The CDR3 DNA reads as TGCGCCAGCAGCCAAGACTCCGGGCCAGGGGAAGAGCAGTACTTC.

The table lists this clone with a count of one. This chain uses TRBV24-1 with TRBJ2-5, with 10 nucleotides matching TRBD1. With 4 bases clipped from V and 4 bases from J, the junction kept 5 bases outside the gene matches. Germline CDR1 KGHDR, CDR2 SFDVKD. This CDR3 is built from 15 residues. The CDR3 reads CATSETGGAGETQYF. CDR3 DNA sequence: TGTGCCACCAGTGAGACAGGGGGCGCAGGAGAGACCCAGTACTTC.

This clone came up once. The CDR3 DNA sequence: TGCAGCGTTGATAGGACTAGCGGTACCAGGGGGACGCAGTATTTT. This sequence encodes CSVDRTSGTRGTQYF. The gene calls are TRBV29-1 and TRBJ2-3, with 10 bases aligning to TRBD2. The CDR3 loop spans 15 amino acids. In germline, CDR1 is SQVTM, CDR2 ANQGSEA. V shed 3 bases and J 9 bases; nucleotides not matched to a gene: 12.

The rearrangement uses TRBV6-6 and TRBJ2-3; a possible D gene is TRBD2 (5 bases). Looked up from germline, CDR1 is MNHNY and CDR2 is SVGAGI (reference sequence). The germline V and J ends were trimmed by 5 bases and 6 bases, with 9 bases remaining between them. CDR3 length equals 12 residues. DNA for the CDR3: TGTGCCAGCAGTCCCCCGGGGGATACGCAGTATTTT. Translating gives CASSPPGDTQYF.

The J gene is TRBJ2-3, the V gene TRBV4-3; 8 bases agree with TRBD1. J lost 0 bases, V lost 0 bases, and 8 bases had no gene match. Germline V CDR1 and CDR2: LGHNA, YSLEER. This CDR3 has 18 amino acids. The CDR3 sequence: CASSQDAGQGFSTDTQYF. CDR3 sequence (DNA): TGCGCCAGCAGCCAAGACGCCGGACAGGGCTTTAGCACAGATACGCAGTATTTT.

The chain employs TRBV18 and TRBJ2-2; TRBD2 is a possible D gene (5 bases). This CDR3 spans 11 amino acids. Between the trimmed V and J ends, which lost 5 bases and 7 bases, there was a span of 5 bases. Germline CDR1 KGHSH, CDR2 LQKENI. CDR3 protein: CASSGSGELFF. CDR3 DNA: TGTGCCAGCTCAGGGAGCGGGGAGCTGTTTTTT. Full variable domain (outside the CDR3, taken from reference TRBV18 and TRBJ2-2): NAGVMQNPRHLVRRRGQEARLRCSPMKGHSHVYWYRQLPEEGLKFMVYLQKENIIDESGMPKERFSAEFPKEGPSILRIQQVVRGDSAAYFCASSGSGELFFGEGSRLTVL.

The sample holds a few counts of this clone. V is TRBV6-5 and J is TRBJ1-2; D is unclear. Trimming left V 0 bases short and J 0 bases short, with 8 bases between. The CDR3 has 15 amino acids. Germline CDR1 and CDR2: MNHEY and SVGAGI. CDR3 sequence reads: CASSYSYSSNYGYTF. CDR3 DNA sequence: TGTGCCAGCAGTTACTCCTACAGCTCTAACTATGGCTACACCTTC.

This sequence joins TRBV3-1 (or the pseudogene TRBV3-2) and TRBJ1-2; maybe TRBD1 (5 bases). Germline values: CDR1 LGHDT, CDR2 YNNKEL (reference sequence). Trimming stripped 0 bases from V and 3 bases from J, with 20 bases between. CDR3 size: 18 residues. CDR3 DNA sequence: TGTGCCAGCAGCCAAGATCAGCTAGGGGCCCCGGCCGACTATGGCTACACCTTC. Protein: CASSQDQLGAPADYGYTF.

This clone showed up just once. As DNA, the CDR3 is TGTGCCAGCAGCTTAACCCATTCTAGCGGGGGCGCGACCTACGAGCAGTACTTC. Its protein is CASSLTHSSGGATYEQYF. The J gene is TRBJ2-7, the V gene TRBV7-2; 10 bases are shared with TRBD2. CDR1 and CDR2 (germline): SGHTA, FQGNSA. J lost 2 bases, V lost 2 bases, and 12 bases had no gene match. The length of the CDR3 is 18 residues.

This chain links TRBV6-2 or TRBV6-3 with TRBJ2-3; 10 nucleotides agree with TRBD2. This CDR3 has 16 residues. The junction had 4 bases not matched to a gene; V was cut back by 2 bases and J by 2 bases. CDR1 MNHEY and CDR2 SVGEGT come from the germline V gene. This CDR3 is CASSYGLAGDTDTQYF. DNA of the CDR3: TGTGCCAGCAGTTACGGGCTAGCGGGGGACACAGATACGCAGTATTTT.